A single count supports the clone carrying this T cell receptor beta chain. The data originate from a study of blood T cell repertoires in COVID-19. The CDR3 consists of 16 residues. The V gene's germline CDR1 is LNHDA and CDR2 SQIVND (reference sequence). V was shortened by 6 bases and J by 3 bases, with 20 bases between the two germline ends. Original processing notes: Reference gene primer amplification yielded estimated nucleated cell counts. Repertoires were generated with immunoSEQ multiplex PCR, while TCRdb's copy carries only in-frame clones and drops some. The D gene and trimming were derived from the DNA, and the V and J assignments and clone size from that table. This sample has around 13,000 clones, with 80% to 90% found just once.

V gene TRBV19 combines with J gene TRBJ1-2, with D possibly matching TRBD1 (5 bases). The receptor comes from a man of 80 years or more with acute or convalescent COVID-19. Sequencing input: peripheral blood. The CDR3 protein is CASRKQGNARDYGYTF. In DNA, the CDR3 is TGTGCCAGTAGGAAGCAGGGCAACGCTCGGGACTATGGCTACACCTTC. Filled out from reference TRBV19 and TRBJ1-2, the complete variable domain reads DGGITQSPKYLFRKEGQNVTLSCEQNLNHDAMYWYRQDPGQGLRLIYYSQIVNDFQKGDIAEGYSVSREKKESFPLTVTSAQKNPTAFYLCASRKQGNARDYGYTFGSGTRLTVV.